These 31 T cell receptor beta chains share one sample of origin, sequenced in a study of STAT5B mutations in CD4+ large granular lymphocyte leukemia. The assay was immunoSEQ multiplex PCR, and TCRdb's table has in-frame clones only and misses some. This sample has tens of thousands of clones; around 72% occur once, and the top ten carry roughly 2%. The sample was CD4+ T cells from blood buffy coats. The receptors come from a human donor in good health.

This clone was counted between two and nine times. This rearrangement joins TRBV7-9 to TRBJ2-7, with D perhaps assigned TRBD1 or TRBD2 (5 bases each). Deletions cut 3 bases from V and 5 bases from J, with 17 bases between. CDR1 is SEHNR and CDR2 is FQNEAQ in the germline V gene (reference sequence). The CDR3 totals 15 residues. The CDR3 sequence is CASSFPPAGTDEQYF. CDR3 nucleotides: TGTGCCAGCAGCTTCCCCCCCGCCGGGACCGACGAGCAGTACTTC.

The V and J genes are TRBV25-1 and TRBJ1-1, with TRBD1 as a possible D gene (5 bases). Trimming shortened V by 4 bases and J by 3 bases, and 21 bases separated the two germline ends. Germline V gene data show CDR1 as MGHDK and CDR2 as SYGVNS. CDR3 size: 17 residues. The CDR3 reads CASSGGERNPLDTEAFF. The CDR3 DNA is TGTGCCAGCAGTGGGGGGGAAAGAAATCCTTTGGACACTGAAGCTTTCTTT.

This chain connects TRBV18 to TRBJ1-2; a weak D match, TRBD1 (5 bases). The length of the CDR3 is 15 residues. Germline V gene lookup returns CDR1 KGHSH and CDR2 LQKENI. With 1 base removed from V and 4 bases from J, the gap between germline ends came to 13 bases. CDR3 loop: CASSPQVQELYGYTF. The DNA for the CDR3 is TGTGCCAGCTCACCACAGGTACAGGAACTCTATGGCTACACCTTC.

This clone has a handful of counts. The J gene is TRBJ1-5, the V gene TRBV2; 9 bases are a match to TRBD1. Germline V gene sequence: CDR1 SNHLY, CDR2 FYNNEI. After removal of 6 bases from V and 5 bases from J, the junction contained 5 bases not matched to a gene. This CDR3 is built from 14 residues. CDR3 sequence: CASRGTGSDQPQHF. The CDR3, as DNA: TGTGCCAGCAGAGGGACAGGGAGCGATCAGCCCCAGCATTTT.

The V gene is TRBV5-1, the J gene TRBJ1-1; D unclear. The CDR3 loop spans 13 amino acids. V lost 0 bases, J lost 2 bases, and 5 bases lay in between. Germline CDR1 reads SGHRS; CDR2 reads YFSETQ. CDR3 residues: CASSLEANTEAFF. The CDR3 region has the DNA TGCGCCAGCAGCTTGGAGGCCAACACTGAAGCTTTCTTT.

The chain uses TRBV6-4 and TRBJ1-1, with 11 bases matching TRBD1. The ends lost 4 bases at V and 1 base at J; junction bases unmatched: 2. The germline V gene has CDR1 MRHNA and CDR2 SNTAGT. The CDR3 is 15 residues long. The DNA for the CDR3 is TGTGCCAGCAGTGCCGGGACAGGGGGGAACACTGAAGCTTTCTTT. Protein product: CASSAGTGGNTEAFF.

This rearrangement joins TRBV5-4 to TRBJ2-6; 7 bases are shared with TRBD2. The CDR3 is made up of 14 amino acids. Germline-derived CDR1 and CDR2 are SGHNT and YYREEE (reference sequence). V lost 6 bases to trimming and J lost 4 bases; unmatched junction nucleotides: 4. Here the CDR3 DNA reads TGTGCCAGCATCCGGGGGGAAGGGGCCAACGTCCTGACTTTC. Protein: CASIRGEGANVLTF.

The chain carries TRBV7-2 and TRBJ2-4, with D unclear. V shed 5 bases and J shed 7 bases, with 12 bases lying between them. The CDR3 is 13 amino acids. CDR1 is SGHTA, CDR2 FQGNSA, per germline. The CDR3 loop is CASSQRPLNIQYF. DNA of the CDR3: TGTGCCAGCAGCCAAAGGCCTTTGAACATTCAGTACTTC.

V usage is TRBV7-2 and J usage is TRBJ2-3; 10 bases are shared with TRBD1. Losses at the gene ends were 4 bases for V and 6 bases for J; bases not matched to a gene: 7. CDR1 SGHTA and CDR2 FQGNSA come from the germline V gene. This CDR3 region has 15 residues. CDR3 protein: CASSSSRDRGDTQYF. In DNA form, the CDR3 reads TGTGCCAGCAGCTCGTCCCGGGACAGGGGCGATACGCAGTATTTT.

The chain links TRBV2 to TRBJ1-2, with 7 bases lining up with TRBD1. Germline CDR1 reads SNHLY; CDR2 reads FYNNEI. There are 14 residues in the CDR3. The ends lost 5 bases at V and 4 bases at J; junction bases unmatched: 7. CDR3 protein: CASSQQTGSYGYTF. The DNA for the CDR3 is TGTGCCAGCAGTCAACAGACAGGGTCCTATGGCTACACCTTC. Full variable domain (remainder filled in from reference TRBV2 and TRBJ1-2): EPEVTQTPSHQVTQMGQEVILRCVPISNHLYFYWYRQILGQKVEFLVSFYNNEISEKSEIFDDQFSVERPDGSNFTLKIRSTKLEDSAMYFCASSQQTGSYGYTFGSGTRLTVV.

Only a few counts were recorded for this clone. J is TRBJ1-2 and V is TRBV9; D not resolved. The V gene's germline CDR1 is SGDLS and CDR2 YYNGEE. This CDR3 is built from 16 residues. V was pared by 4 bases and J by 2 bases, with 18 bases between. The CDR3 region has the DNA TGTGCCAGCAGCTTGGGGTCTACAGTTGAAAACTATGGCTACACCTTC. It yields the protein CASSLGSTVENYGYTF.

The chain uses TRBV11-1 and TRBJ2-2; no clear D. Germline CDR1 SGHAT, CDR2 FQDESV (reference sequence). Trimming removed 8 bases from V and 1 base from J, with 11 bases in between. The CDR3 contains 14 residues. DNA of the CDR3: TGTGCCAGCGGCCTGTACGAGAACACCGGGGAGCTGTTTTTT. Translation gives CASGLYENTGELFF. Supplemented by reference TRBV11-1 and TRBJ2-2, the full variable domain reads EAEVAQSPRYKITEKSQAVAFWCDPISGHATLYWYRQILGQGPELLVQFQDESVVDDSQLPKDRFSAERLKGVDSTLKIQPAELGDSAMYLCASGLYENTGELFFGEGSRLTVL.

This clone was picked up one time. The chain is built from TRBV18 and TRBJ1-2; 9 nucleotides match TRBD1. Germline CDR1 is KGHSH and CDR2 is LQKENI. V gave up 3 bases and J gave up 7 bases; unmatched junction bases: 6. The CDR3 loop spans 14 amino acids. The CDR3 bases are TGTGCCAGCTCACCGGCGAAGGGACAGGGTGGCTACACCTTC. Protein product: CASSPAKGQGGYTF. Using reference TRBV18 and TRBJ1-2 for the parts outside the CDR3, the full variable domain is NAGVMQNPRHLVRRRGQEARLRCSPMKGHSHVYWYRQLPEEGLKFMVYLQKENIIDESGMPKERFSAEFPKEGPSILRIQQVVRGDSAAYFCASSPAKGQGGYTFGSGTRLTVV.

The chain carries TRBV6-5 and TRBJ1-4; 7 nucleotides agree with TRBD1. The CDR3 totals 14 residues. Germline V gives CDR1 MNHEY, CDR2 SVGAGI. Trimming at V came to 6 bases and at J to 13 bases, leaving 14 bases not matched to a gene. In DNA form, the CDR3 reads TGTGCCAGCAGCCCAGGGGGGGAAAGGTGGGGACTGTTTTTT. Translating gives CASSPGGERWGLFF.

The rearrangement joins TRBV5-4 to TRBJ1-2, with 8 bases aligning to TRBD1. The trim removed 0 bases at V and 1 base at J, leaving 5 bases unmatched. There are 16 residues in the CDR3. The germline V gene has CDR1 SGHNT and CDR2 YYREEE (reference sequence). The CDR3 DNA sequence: TGTGCCAGCAGCTTGGGAGGACAGGGACTTAACTATGGCTACACCTTC. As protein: CASSLGGQGLNYGYTF. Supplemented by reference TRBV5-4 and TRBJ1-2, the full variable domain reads ETGVTQSPTHLIKTRGQQVTLRCSSQSGHNTVSWYQQALGQGPQFIFQYYREEENGRGNFPPRFSGLQFPNYSSELNVNALELDDSALYLCASSLGGQGLNYGYTFGSGTRLTVV.

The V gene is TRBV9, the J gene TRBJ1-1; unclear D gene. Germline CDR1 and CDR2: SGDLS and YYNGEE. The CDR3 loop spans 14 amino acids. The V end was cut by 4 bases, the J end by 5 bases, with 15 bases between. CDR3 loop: CASSQLRGVTEAFF. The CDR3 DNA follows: TGTGCCAGCAGCCAACTACGGGGAGTTACTGAAGCTTTCTTT. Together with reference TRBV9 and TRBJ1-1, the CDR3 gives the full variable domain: DSGVTQTPKHLITATGQRVTLRCSPRSGDLSVYWYQQSLDQGLQFLIQYYNGEERAKGNILERFSAQQFPDLHSELNLSSLELGDSALYFCASSQLRGVTEAFFGQGTRLTVV.

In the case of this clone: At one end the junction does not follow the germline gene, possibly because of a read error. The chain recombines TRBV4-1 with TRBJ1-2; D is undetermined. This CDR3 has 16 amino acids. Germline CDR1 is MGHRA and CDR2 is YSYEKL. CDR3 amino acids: CAGSQDEVFPNYGYTF. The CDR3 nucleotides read TGCGCCGGCAGCCAAGACGAGGTCTTCCCCAACTATGGCTACACCTTC.

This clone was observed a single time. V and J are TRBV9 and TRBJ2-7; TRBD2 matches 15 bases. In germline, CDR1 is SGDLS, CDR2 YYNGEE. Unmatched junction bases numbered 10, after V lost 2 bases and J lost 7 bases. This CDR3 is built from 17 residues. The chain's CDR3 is CASSVDLGTSGGSEQYF. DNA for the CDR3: TGTGCCAGCAGCGTTGACCTTGGGACTAGCGGGGGGTCTGAGCAGTACTTC.

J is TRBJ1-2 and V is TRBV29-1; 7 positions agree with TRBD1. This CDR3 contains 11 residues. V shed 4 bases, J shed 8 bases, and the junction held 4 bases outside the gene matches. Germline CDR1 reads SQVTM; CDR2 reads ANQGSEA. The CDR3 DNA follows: TGCAGCGTTGGACAGGGCGGGGGCTACACCTTC. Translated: CSVGQGGGYTF.

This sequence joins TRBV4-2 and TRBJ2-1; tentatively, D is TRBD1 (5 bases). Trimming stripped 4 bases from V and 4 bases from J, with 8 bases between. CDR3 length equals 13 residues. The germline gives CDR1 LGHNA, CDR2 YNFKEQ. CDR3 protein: CASSRTRYNEQFF. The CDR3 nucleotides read TGTGCCAGCAGCCGGACACGTTACAATGAGCAGTTCTTC.

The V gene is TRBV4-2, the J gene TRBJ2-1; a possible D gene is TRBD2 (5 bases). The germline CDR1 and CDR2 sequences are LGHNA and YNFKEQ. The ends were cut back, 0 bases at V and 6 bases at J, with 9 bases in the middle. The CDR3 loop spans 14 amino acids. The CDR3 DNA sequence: TGTGCCAGCAGCCAAGACGGACTCCCCAATGAGCAGTTCTTC. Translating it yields CASSQDGLPNEQFF.

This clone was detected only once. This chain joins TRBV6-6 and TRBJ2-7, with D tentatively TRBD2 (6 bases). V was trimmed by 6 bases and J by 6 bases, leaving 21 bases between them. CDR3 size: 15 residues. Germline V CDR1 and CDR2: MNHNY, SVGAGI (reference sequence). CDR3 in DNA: TGTGCCAGCAGCCGCAGGGAGGCCGAACTGGGCGAGCAGTACTTC. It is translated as CASSRREAELGEQYF.

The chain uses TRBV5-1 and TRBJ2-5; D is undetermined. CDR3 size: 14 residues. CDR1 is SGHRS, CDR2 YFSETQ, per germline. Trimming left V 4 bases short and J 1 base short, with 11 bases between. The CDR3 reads CASSADWSQETQYF. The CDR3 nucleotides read TGCGCCAGCAGCGCAGACTGGAGCCAAGAGACCCAGTACTTC.

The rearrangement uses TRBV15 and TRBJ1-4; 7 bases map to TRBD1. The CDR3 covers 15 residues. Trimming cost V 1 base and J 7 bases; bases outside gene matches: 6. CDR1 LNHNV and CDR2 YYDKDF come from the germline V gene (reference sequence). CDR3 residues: CATSRAKGAGEKLFF. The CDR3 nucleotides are TGTGCCACCAGCAGAGCGAAGGGGGCTGGTGAAAAACTGTTTTTT.

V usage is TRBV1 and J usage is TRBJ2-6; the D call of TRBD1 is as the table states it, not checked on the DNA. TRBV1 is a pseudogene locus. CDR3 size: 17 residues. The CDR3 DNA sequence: TGCACCAGCAGCCAAGGTGGGGCAGGGGCTGGGGCCAACGTCCTGACTTTC. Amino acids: CTSSQGGAGAGANVLTF.

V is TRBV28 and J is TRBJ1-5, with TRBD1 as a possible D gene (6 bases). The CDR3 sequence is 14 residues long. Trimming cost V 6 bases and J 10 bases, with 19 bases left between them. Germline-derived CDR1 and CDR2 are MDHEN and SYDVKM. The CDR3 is CASSPRGGGRPQHF. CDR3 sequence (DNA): TGTGCCAGCAGCCCCAGGGGCGGTGGCCGCCCCCAGCATTTT. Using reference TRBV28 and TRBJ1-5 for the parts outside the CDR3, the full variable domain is DVKVTQSSRYLVKRTGEKVFLECVQDMDHENMFWYRQDPGLGLRLIYFSYDVKMKEKGDIPEGYSVSREKKERFSLILESASTNQTSMYLCASSPRGGGRPQHFGDGTRLSIL.

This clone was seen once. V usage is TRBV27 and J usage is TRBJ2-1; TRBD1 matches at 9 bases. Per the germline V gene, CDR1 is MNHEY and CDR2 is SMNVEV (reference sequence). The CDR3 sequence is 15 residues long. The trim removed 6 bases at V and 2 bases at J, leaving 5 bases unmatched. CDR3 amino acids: CASRPRQGAYNEQFF. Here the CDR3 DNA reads TGTGCCAGCAGACCCCGACAGGGGGCCTACAATGAGCAGTTCTTC.

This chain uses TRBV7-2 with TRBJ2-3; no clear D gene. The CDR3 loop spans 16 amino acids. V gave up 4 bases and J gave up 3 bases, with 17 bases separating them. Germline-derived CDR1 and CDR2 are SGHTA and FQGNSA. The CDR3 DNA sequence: TGTGCCAGCAGCTCTTCCCCGTCCTATTTGACAGATACGCAGTATTTT. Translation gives CASSSSPSYLTDTQYF.

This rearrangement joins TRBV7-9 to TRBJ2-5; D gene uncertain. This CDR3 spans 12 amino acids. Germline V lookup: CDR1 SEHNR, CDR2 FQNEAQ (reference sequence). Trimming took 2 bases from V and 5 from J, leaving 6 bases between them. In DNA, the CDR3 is TGTGCCAGCAGCTTAAGTGCTGAGACCCAGTACTTC. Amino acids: CASSLSAETQYF.

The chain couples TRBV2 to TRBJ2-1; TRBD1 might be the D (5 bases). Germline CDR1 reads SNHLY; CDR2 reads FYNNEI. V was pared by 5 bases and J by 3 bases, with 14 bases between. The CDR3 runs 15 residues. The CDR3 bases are TGTGCCAGCAGTTCCGACAGTGTTCACTACAATGAGCAGTTCTTC. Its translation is CASSSDSVHYNEQFF. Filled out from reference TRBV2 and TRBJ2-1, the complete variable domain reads EPEVTQTPSHQVTQMGQEVILRCVPISNHLYFYWYRQILGQKVEFLVSFYNNEISEKSEIFDDQFSVERPDGSNFTLKIRSTKLEDSAMYFCASSSDSVHYNEQFFGPGTRLTVL.

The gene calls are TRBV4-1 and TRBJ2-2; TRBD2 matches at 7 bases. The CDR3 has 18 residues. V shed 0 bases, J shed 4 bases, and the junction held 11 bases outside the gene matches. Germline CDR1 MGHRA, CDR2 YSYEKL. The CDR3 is CASSQERNRGDITGELFF. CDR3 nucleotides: TGCGCCAGCAGCCAAGAACGGAACCGGGGGGATATCACCGGGGAGCTGTTTTTT.